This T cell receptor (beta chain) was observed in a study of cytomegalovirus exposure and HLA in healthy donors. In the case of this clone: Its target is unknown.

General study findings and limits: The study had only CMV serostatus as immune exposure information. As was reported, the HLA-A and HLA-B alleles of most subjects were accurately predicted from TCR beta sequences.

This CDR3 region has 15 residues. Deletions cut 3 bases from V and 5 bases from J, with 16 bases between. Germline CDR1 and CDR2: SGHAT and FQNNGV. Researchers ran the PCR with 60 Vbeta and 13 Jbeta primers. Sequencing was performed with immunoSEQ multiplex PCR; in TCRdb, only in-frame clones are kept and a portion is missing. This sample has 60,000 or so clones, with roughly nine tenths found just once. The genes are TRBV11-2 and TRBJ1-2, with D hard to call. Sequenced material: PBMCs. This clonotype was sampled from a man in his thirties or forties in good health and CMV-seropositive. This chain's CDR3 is CASSFLPHRRYGYTF. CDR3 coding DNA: TGTGCCAGCAGCTTTCTACCGCACCGCCGTTATGGCTACACCTTC. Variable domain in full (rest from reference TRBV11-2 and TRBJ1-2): EAGVAQSPRYKIIEKRQSVAFWCNPISGHATLYWYQQILGQGPKLLIQFQNNGVVDDSQLPKDRFSAERLKGVDSTLKIQPAKLEDSAVYLCASSFLPHRRYGYTFGSGTRLTVV.